This T cell receptor beta chain is from a study of blood T cells in healthy people across ages. Of note for this clonotype: The antigen is not known.

Through a sample-barcoded 5' primer and a J-beta primer mix, a second PCR was run for about 6 to 11 cycles. TCRdb re-analysed the 5' RACE reads in MiXCR, keeping a single row per CDR3 protein. The sample includes approximately 690,000 distinct CDR3 sequences, 58% of them seen just once. Germline assignment: CDR1 MNHNS and CDR2 SASEGT. The ends were cut back, 1 base at V and 10 bases at J, with 8 bases in the middle. The CDR3 consists of 11 residues. Collection of ten milliliters of peripheral blood was performed for each donor. Per sample, no less than 6 micrograms of total RNA were extracted. Points from the study as a whole: Leaving the PBMCs unsorted stopped any conclusive comparison of naive versus antigen-experienced cells. Getting older went along with TCR beta diversity per million T cells dropping roughly linearly.

This sequence originates from a man aged 55 to 70 in good health. This chain joins TRBV6-1 and TRBJ2-7; unclear D gene. Input material: blood. DNA of the CDR3: TGTGCCAGCAGTGAAGGACGAATTCAGTACTTC. Its translation is CASSEGRIQYF.